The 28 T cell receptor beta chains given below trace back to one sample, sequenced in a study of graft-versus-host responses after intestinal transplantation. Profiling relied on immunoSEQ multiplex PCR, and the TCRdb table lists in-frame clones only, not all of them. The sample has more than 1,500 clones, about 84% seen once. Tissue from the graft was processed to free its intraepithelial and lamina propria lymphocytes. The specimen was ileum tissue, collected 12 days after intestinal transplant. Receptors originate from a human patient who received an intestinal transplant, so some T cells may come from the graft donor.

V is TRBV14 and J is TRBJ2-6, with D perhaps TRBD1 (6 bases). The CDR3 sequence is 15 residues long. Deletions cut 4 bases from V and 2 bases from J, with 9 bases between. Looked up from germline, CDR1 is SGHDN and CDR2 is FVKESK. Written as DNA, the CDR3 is TGTGCCAGCAGCCCAACAGGGACTGGGGCCAACGTCCTGACTTTC. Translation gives CASSPTGTGANVLTF.

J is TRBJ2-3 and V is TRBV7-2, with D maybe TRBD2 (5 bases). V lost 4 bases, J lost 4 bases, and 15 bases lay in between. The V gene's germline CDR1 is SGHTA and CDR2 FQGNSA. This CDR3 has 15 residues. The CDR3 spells CASSSKRRVADTQYF. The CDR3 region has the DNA TGTGCCAGCAGCTCAAAGAGGCGGGTCGCAGATACGCAGTATTTT.

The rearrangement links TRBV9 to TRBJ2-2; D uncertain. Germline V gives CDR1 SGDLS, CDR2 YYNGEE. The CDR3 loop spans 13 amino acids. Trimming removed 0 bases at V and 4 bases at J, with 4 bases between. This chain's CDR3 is CASSVGGTGELFF. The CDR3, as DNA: TGTGCCAGCAGCGTAGGGGGCACCGGGGAGCTGTTTTTT.

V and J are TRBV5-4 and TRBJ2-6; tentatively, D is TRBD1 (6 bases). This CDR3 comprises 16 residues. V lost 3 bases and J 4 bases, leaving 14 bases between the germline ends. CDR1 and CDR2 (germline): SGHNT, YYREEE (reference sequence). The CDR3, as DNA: TGTGCCAGCAGCTACCACAGGGTGTGGGGGGCCAACGTCCTGACTTTC. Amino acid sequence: CASSYHRVWGANVLTF.

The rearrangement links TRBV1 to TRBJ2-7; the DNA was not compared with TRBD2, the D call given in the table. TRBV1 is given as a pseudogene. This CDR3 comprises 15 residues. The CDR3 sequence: CTSSQDWENSYEQYF. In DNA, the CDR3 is TGCACCAGCAGCCAAGATTGGGAGAACTCCTACGAGCAGTACTTC.

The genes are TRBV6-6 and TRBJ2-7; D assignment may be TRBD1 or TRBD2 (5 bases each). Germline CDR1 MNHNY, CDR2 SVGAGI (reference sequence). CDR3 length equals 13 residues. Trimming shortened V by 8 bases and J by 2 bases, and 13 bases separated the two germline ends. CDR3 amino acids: CASFEGPPYEQYF. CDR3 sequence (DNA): TGTGCCAGCTTTGAGGGGCCCCCCTACGAGCAGTACTTC.

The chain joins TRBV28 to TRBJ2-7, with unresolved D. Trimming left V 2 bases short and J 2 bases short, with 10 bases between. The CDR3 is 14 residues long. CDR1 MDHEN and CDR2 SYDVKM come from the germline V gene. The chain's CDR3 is CASSLGGQTYEQYF. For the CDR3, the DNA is TGTGCCAGCAGTTTAGGTGGGCAGACCTACGAGCAGTACTTC.

In DNA form, the CDR3 reads TGTGCCAGCAGTGAGGGACAGGGCGCCTACGAGCAGTACTTC. Its translation: CASSEGQGAYEQYF. This chain joins TRBV2 and TRBJ2-7; 9 positions match TRBD1. The germline gives CDR1 SNHLY, CDR2 FYNNEI. The ends lost 3 bases at V and 2 bases at J; junction bases unmatched: 2. The CDR3 is made up of 14 amino acids.

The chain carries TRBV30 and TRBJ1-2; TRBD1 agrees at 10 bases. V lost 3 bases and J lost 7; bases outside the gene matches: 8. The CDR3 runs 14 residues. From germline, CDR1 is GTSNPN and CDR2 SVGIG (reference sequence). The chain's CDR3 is CAWSLGTGDIGYTF. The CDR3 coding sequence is TGTGCCTGGAGCCTGGGGACAGGGGATATTGGCTACACCTTC.

CDR3 coding DNA: TGTGCCAGCAGCCTCGGGACTAGCGGGAGAACAGATACGCAGTATTTT. It translates to CASSLGTSGRTDTQYF. This rearrangement joins TRBV11-3 to TRBJ2-3, with 14 bases identical to TRBD2. CDR3 length: 16 residues. Germline trimming cut 5 bases from V and 3 bases from J; bases unmatched to any gene: 4. Germline V gives CDR1 SGHNT, CDR2 YENEEA.

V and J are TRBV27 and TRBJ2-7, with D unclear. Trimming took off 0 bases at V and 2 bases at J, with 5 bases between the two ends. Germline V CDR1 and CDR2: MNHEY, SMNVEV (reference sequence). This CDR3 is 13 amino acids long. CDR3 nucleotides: TGTGCCAGCAGTTTATCCGGACCCTACGAGCAGTACTTC. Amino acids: CASSLSGPYEQYF.

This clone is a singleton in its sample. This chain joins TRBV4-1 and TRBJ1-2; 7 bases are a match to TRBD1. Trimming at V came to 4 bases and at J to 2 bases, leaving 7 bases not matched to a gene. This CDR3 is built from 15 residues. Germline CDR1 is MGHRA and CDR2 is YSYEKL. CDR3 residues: CASSLTGEGNYGYTF. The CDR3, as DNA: TGCGCCAGCAGCCTAACAGGGGAGGGCAACTATGGCTACACCTTC.

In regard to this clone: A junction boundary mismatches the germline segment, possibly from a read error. CDR3 residues: CASSPGLAGELLF. CDR3 DNA: TGTGCCAGCAGCCCTGGACTAGCGGGGGAGCTGCTTTTT. This rearrangement joins TRBV27 to TRBJ2-2; 13 bases align to TRBD2. Germline V CDR1 and CDR2: MNHEY, SMNVEV (reference sequence). CDR3 length: 13 residues.

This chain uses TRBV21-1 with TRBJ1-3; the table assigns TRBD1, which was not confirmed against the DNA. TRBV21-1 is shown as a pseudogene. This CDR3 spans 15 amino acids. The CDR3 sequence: CASRAGGDSGNTIYF. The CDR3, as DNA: TGTGCCAGCAGAGCAGGGGGCGACTCTGGAAACACCATATATTTT.

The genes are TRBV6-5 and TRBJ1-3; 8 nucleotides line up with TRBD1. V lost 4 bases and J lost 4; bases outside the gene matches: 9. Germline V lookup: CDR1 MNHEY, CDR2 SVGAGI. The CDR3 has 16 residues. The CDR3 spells CASSSGQGYSGNTIYF. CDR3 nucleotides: TGTGCCAGCAGTTCCGGACAGGGTTATTCGGGAAACACCATATATTTT.

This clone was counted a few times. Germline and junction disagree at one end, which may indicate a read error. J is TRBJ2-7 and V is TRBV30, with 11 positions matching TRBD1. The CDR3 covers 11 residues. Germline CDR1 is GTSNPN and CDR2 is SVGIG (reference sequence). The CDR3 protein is CAWSPRDRGNF. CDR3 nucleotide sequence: TGTGCCTGGAGTCCCCGGGACAGGGGGAACTTC.

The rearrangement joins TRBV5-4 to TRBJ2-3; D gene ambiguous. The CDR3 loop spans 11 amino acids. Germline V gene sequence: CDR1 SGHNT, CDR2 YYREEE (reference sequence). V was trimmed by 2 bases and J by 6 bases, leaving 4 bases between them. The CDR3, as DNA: TGTGCCAGCAGCTTAACGGATACGCAGTATTTT. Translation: CASSLTDTQYF.

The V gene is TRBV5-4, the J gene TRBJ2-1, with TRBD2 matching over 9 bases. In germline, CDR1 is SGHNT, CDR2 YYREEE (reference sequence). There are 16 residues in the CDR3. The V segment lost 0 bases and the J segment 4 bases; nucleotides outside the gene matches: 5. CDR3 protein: CASSLERREGYNEQFF. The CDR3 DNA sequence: TGTGCCAGCAGCTTGGAAAGGCGGGAGGGATACAATGAGCAGTTCTTC. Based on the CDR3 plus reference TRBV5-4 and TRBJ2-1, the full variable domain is ETGVTQSPTHLIKTRGQQVTLRCSSQSGHNTVSWYQQALGQGPQFIFQYYREEENGRGNFPPRFSGLQFPNYSSELNVNALELDDSALYLCASSLERREGYNEQFFGPGTRLTVL.

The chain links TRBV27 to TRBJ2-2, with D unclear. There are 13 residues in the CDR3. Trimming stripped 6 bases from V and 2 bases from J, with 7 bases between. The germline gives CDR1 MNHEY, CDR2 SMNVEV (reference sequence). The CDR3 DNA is TGTGCCAGCAGGCGGCTTAACACCGGGGAGCTGTTTTTT. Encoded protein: CASRRLNTGELFF.

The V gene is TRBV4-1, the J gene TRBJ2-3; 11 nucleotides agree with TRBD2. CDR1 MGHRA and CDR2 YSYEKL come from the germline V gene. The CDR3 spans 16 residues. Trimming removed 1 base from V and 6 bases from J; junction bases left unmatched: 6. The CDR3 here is CASSQVLAGEGDTQYF. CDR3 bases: TGCGCCAGCAGCCAAGTACTAGCGGGAGAAGGGGATACGCAGTATTTT.

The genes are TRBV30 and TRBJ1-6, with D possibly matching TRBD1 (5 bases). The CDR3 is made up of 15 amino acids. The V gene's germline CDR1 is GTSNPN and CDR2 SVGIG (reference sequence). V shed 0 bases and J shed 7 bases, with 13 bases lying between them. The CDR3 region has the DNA TGTGCCTGGAGTGTAGGTACAGGAAGGAATTCACCCCTCCACTTT. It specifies CAWSVGTGRNSPLHF.

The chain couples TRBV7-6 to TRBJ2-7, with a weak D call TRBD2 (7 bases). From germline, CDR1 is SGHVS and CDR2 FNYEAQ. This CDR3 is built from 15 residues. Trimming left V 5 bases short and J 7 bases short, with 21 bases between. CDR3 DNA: TGTGCCAGCAGCCCCGCTTCTAGCGGAGGGGGGGAGCAGTACTTC. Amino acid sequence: CASSPASSGGGEQYF.

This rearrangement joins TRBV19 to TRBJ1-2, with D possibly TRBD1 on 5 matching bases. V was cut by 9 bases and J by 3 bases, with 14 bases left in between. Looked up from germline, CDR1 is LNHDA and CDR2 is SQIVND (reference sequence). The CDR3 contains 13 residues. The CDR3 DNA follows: TGTGCCAGCGGTTGGAAGGGGTACTATGGCTACACCTTC. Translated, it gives CASGWKGYYGYTF.

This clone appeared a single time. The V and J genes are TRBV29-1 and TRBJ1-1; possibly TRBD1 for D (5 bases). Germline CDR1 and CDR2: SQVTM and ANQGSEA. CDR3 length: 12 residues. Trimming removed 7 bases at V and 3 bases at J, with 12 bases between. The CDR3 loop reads CSAGGGYTEAFF. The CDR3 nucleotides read TGCAGCGCTGGGGGGGGGTACACTGAAGCTTTCTTT.

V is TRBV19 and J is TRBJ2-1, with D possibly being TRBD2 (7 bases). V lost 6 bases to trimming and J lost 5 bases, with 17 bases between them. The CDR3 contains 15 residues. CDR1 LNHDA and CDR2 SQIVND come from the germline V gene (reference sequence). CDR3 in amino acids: CASSWRPGGNNEQFF. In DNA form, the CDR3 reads TGTGCCAGTAGCTGGAGACCGGGGGGCAACAATGAGCAGTTCTTC. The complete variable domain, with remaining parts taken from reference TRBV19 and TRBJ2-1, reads DGGITQSPKYLFRKEGQNVTLSCEQNLNHDAMYWYRQDPGQGLRLIYYSQIVNDFQKGDIAEGYSVSREKKESFPLTVTSAQKNPTAFYLCASSWRPGGNNEQFFGPGTRLTVL.

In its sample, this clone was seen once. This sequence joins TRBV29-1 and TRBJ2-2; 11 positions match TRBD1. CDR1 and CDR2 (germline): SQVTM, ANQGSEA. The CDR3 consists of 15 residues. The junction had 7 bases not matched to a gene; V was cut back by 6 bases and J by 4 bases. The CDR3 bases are TGCAGCGTCCCCCCGGACAGGGGGCGCACCGGGGAGCTGTTTTTT. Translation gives CSVPPDRGRTGELFF.

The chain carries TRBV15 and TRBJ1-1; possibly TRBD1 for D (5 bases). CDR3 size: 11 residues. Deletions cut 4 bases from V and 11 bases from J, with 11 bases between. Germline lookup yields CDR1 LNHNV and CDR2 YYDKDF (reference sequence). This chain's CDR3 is CATSKAGYAFF. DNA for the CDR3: TGTGCCACCAGCAAGGCAGGGTATGCTTTCTTT.

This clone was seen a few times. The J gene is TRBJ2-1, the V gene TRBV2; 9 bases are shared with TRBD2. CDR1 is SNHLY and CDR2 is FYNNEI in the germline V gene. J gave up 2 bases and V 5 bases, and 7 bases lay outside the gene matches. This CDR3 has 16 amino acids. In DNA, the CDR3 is TGTGCCAGCAGTCCGGAGCTAGCGGGAACCTACAATGAGCAGTTCTTC. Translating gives CASSPELAGTYNEQFF.